The 4 T cell receptor beta chains given below trace back to one sample, sequenced in a study of T cell responses to AZD1222 COVID-19 vaccine. The assay was immunoSEQ multiplex PCR, and TCRdb's table has in-frame clones only and misses some. This table holds about 59,000 clones, 80% to 90% found once. The specimen comprised peripheral blood, sampled 28 days after the second AZD1222 dose. The source is an adult who received the AZD1222 COVID-19 vaccine.

The chain's CDR3 is CASSLYGGDEKLFF. The CDR3 DNA reads TGTGCCAGCAGCTTGTACGGGGGCGATGAAAAACTGTTTTTT. The chain has TRBV5-6 and TRBJ1-4; D is possibly TRBD1 (6 bases). CDR3 length: 14 amino acids. The V and J ends lost 1 base and 6 bases respectively, with 10 bases between them. Germline V lookup: CDR1 SGHDT, CDR2 YYEEEE.

This chain joins TRBV11-2 and TRBJ2-1, with unresolved D. Trimming cost V 1 base and J 0 bases, with 7 bases left between them. This CDR3 has 15 amino acids. The germline CDR1 and CDR2 sequences are SGHAT and FQNNGV. The DNA for the CDR3 is TGTGCCAGCAGCTTAGGTCCGGACTCCTACAATGAGCAGTTCTTC. Its protein product is CASSLGPDSYNEQFF.

This rearrangement joins TRBV28 to TRBJ1-2; 9 nucleotides align to TRBD1. CDR1 is MDHEN, CDR2 SYDVKM, per germline. This CDR3 has 16 residues. V gave up 1 base and J gave up 8 bases; unmatched junction bases: 11. CDR3 coding DNA: TGTGCCAGCAGTTTATTTGGACAGGGGACCGGATCGGGCTACACCTTC. Translating gives CASSLFGQGTGSGYTF.

The count of this clone is one. The chain combines TRBV2 with TRBJ1-2, with a tentative D call TRBD1 (5 bases). V lost 8 bases, J lost 3 bases, and 13 bases lay in between. The germline V gene has CDR1 SNHLY and CDR2 FYNNEI. CDR3 size: 13 residues. The CDR3 is CASHLDTDYGYTF. As DNA, the CDR3 is TGTGCCAGCCACCTGGACACGGACTATGGCTACACCTTC.